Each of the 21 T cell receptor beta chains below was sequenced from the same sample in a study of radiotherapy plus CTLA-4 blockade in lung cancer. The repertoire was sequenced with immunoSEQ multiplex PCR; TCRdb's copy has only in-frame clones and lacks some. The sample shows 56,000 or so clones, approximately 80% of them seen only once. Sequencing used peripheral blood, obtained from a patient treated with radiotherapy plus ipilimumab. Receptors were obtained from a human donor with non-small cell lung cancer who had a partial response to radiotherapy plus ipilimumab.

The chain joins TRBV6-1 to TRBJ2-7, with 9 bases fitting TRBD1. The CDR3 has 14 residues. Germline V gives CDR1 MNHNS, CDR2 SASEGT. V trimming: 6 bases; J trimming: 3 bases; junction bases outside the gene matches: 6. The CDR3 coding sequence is TGTGCCAGCAGAGATGACAGGGGGATCTACGAGCAGTACTTC. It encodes CASRDDRGIYEQYF.

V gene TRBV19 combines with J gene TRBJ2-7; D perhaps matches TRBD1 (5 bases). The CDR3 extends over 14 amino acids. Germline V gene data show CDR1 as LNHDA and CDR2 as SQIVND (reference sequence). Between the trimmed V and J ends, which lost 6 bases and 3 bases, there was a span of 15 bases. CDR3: CASSHQGRGYEQYF. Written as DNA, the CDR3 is TGTGCCAGTAGCCACCAGGGTAGGGGCTACGAGCAGTACTTC.

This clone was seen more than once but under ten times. The CDR3 DNA is TGTGCCAGCAGTTCGTTAGTGACAGGGCAGGACTATGGCTACACCTTC. This codes for CASSSLVTGQDYGYTF. The chain recombines TRBV7-9 with TRBJ1-2; 7 nucleotides match TRBD1. V was clipped by 6 bases and J by 3 bases; unmatched bases: 13. The length of the CDR3 is 16 residues. Germline assignment: CDR1 SEHNR and CDR2 FQNEAQ (reference sequence). The variable domain in full, completed from reference TRBV7-9 and TRBJ1-2, reads DTGVSQNPRHKITKRGQNVTFRCDPISEHNRLYWYRQTLGQGPEFLTYFQNEAQLEKSRLLSDRFSAERPKGSFSTLEIQRTEQGDSAMYLCASSSLVTGQDYGYTFGSGTRLTVV.

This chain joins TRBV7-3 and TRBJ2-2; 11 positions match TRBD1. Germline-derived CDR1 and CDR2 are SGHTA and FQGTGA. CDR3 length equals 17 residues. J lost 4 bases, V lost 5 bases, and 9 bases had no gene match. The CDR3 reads CASSRRPGTGGTGELFF. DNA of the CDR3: TGTGCCAGCAGCAGAAGGCCCGGGACAGGGGGCACCGGGGAGCTGTTTTTT. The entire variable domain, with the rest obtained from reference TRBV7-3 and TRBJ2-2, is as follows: GAGVSQTPSNKVTEKGKYVELRCDPISGHTALYWYRQSLGQGPEFLIYFQGTGAADDSGLPNDRFFAVRPEGSVSTLKIQRTERGDSAVYLCASSRRPGTGGTGELFFGEGSRLTVL.

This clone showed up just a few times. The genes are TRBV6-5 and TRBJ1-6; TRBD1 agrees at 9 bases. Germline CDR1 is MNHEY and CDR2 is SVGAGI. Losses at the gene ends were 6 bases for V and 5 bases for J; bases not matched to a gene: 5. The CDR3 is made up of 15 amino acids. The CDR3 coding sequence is TGTGCCAGCAGCTATGGGACAGGGAATAATTCACCCCTCCACTTT. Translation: CASSYGTGNNSPLHF.

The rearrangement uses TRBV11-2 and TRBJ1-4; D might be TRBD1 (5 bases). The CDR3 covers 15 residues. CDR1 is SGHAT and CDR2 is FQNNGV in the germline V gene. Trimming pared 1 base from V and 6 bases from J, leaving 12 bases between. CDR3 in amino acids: CASSLGGRDHEKLFF. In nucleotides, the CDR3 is TGTGCCAGCAGCTTAGGAGGCAGGGATCATGAAAAACTGTTTTTT.

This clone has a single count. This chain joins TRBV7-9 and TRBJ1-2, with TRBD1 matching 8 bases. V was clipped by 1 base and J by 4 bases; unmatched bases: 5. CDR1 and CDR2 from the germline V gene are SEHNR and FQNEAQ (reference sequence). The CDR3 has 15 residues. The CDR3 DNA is TGTGCCAGCAGCTTAGAGGCAGGGGGCGGCTATGGCTACACCTTC. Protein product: CASSLEAGGGYGYTF. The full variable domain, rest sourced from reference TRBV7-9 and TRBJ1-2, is DTGVSQNPRHKITKRGQNVTFRCDPISEHNRLYWYRQTLGQGPEFLTYFQNEAQLEKSRLLSDRFSAERPKGSFSTLEIQRTEQGDSAMYLCASSLEAGGGYGYTFGSGTRLTVV.

CDR3: CASSLEQGLKGEQYF. For the CDR3, the DNA is TGTGCCAGCAGCCTAGAACAGGGATTGAAGGGCGAGCAGTACTTC. The rearrangement uses TRBV14 and TRBJ2-7; perhaps TRBD1 as D (6 bases). The V end was cut by 4 bases, the J end by 6 bases, with 19 bases between. CDR3 length: 15 amino acids. Germline CDR1 SGHDN, CDR2 FVKESK.

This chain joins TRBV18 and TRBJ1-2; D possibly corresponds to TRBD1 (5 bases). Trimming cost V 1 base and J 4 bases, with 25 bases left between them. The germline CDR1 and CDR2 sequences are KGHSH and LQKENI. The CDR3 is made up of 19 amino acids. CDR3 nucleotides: TGTGCCAGCTCACCACTTAACATGTTAGGGGCCGACAATTCCTATGGCTACACCTTC. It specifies CASSPLNMLGADNSYGYTF. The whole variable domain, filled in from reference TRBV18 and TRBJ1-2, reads NAGVMQNPRHLVRRRGQEARLRCSPMKGHSHVYWYRQLPEEGLKFMVYLQKENIIDESGMPKERFSAEFPKEGPSILRIQQVVRGDSAAYFCASSPLNMLGADNSYGYTFGSGTRLTVV.

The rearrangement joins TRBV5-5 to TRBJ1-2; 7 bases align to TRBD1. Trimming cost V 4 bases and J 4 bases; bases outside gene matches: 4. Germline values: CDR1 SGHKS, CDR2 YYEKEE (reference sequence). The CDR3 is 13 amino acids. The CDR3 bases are TGTGCCAGCAGCGCCAGGGGGTCCTATGGCTACACCTTC. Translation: CASSARGSYGYTF. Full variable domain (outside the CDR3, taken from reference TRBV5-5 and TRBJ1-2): DAGVTQSPTHLIKTRGQQVTLRCSPISGHKSVSWYQQVLGQGPQFIFQYYEKEERGRGNFPDRFSARQFPNYSSELNVNALLLGDSALYLCASSARGSYGYTFGSGTRLTVV.

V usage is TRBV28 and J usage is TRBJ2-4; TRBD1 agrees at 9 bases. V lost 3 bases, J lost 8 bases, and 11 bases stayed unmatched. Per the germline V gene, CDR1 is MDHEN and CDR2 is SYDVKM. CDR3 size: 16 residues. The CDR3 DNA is TGTGCCAGCAGTTTTACGGACAGGGGTACGGGGGACATTCAGTACTTC. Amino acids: CASSFTDRGTGDIQYF. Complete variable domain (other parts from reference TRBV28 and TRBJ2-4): DVKVTQSSRYLVKRTGEKVFLECVQDMDHENMFWYRQDPGLGLRLIYFSYDVKMKEKGDIPEGYSVSREKKERFSLILESASTNQTSMYLCASSFTDRGTGDIQYFGAGTRLSVL.

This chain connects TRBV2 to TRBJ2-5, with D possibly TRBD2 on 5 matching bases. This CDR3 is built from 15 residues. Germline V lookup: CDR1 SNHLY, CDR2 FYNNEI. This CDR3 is CVQTGNPLKGETQYF. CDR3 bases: TGTGTCCAAACCGGGAATCCCCTTAAGGGAGAGACCCAGTACTTC. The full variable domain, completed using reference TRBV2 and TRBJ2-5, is EPEVTQTPSHQVTQMGQEVILRCVPISNHLYFYWYRQILGQKVEFLVSFYNNEISEKSEIFDDQFSVERPDGSNFTLKIRSTKLEDSAMYFCVQTGNPLKGETQYFGPGTRLLVL.

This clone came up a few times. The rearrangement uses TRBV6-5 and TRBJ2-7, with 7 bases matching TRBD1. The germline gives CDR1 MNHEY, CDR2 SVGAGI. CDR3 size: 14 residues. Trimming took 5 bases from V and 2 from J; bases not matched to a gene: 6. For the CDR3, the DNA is TGTGCCAGCAGTGCATGGGACAGAGCCTACGAGCAGTACTTC. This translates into CASSAWDRAYEQYF.

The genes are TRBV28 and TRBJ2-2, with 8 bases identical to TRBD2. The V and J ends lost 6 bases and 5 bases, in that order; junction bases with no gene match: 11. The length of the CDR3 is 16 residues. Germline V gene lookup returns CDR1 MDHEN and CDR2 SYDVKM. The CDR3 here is CASRGFGTSRTGELFF. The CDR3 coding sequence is TGTGCCAGCAGGGGCTTCGGGACTAGTCGGACCGGGGAGCTGTTTTTT. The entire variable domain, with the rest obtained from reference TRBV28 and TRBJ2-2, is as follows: DVKVTQSSRYLVKRTGEKVFLECVQDMDHENMFWYRQDPGLGLRLIYFSYDVKMKEKGDIPEGYSVSREKKERFSLILESASTNQTSMYLCASRGFGTSRTGELFFGEGSRLTVL.

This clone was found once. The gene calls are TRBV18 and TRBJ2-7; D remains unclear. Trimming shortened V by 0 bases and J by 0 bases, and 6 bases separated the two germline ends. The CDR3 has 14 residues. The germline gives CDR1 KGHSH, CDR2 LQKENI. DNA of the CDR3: TGTGCCAGCTCACCACCTAGCAGCTCCTACGAGCAGTACTTC. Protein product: CASSPPSSSYEQYF.

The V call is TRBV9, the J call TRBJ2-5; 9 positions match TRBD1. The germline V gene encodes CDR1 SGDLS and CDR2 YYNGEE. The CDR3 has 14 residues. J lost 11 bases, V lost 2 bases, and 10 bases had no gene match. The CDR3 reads CASSVGTGFEEQYF. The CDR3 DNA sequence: TGTGCCAGCAGCGTCGGGACAGGGTTTGAAGAGCAGTACTTC.

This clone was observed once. CDR3 sequence: CASSEESEQYF. The CDR3 nucleotides are TGTGCCAGCAGTGAGGAGAGTGAGCAGTACTTC. This sequence joins TRBV25-1 and TRBJ2-5; no firm D call. The length of the CDR3 is 11 residues. Trimming left V 3 bases short and J 11 bases short, with 10 bases between. Germline values: CDR1 MGHDK, CDR2 SYGVNS.

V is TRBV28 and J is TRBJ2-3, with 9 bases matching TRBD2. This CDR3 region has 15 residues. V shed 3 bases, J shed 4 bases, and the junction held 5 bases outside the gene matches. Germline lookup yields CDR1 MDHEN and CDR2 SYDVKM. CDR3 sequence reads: CASSLGGGAADTQYF. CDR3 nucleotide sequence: TGTGCCAGCAGTTTGGGCGGGGGGGCGGCAGATACGCAGTATTTT.

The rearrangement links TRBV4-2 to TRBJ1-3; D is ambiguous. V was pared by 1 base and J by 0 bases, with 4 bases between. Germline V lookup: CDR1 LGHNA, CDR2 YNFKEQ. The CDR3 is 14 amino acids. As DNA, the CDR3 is TGTGCCAGCAGCCAAGCGGGCTCTGGAAACACCATATATTTT. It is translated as CASSQAGSGNTIYF.

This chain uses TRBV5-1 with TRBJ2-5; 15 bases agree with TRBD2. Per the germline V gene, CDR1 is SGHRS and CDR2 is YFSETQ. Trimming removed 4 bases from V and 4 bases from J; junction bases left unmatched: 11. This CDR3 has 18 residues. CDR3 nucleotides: TGCGCCAGCAGCCTGGGACTAGCGGGGGGCTGGCTTGTAGAGACCCAGTACTTC. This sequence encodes CASSLGLAGGWLVETQYF.

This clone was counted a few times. In DNA form, the CDR3 reads TGTGCCAGCAGCGTAGAAGCTGGGTCCAGCAGGGAGACCCAGTACTTC. It specifies CASSVEAGSSRETQYF. The chain has TRBV9 and TRBJ2-5; no reliable D call. The CDR3 contains 16 residues. V was pared by 0 bases and J by 5 bases, with 17 bases between. CDR1 and CDR2 from the germline V gene are SGDLS and YYNGEE.